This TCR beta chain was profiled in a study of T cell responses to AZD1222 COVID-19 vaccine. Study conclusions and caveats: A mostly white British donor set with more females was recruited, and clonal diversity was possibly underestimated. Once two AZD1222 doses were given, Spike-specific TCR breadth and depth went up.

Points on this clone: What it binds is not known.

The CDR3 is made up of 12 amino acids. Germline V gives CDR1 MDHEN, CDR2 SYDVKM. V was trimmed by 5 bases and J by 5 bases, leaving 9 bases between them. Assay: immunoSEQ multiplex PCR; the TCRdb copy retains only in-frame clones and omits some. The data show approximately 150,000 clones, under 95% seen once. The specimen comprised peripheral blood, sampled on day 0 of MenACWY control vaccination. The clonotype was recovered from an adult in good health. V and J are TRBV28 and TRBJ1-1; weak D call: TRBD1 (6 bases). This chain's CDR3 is CASSQQGTEAFF. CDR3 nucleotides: TGTGCCAGCAGTCAACAGGGTACTGAAGCTTTCTTT.